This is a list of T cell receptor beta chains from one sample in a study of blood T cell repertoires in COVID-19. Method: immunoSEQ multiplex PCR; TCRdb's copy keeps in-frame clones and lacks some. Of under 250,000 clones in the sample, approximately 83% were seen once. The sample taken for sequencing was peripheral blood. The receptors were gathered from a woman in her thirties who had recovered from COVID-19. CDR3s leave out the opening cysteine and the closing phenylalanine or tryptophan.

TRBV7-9	ASSRDRYGYT
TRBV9	ASSVSVGGTQY
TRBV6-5	ASSERERSETQY
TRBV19	ASSPRTSTDTQY
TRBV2	ASCGPRSGSRSRWVSYNEQF
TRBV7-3	ASSAATGRATEAF
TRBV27	ASSPGGNQPQH
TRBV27	ASSFRHFYRGGNEQF
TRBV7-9	ASSDRQGEAGANVLT
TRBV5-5	ASSPYRDNQPQH
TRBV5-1	ASSLAWLTSGTYNEQF
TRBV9	ASSLTGAAEQF
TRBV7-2	ASSFSGTNTGELF
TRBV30	AWSRTDSGPGELF
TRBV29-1	SVEGTSGTYEQY
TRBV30	AWTGEANEKLF
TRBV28	ASSYPLTGDKIEQF
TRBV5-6	ASSPSGTGINEKLF
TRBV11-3	ASSLDVGYEQY
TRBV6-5	ASSYSGGGGGYT
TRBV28	ASSPPGTSDTQY
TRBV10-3	AISESAAQKETQY
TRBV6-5	ASSYSGSVNQPQH
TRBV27	ASSYTSSYNSPLH
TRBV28	ASSFRAPGANVLT
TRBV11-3	ASSLELEESGANVLT
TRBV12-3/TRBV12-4	ASTTQVSGELF
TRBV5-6	ASSWGGGSGQQF
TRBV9	ASSVGNTGELF
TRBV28	ASSFRGTGVEKLF
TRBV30	AWSVASGETQY
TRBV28	ASSFPGSGVYEQY
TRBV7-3	ASSLYGTEGQETQY
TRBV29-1	SVQRGLASYNEQF
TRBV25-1	ASSWTGGAGTNEKLF
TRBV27	ASSRGTGFNEKLF
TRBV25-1	ASSREGSPLH
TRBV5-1	ASSLVASPNYGYT
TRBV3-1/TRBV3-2	ASSQRELAGPSSYEQY
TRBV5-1	ASSLSSTPLYNEQF
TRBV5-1	ASGDGVTDTQY